Below, one TCR beta chain is given with its context. The antigen this receptor binds is unknown. Base qualities were left out, and no much larger clone turns up one base away. The sample originates from a study of persistence of HIV-infected CD4 T cells (dated by TCRdb to the early 2020s). For the study in its entirety: CMV- and HIV-1 Gag-responding CD4+ T cells were isolated from ART-treated individuals so that antigen-driven clonal expansion of HIV-1-infected cells could be examined. The clonality of all cells in each sorted population was assessed by TCRbeta sequencing, whereas the clonality of infected cells was assessed by proviral sequencing. Peripheral blood samples of up to roughly 200 mL were obtained at multiple time points, with the exception of two participants, for whom leukapheresis was performed at a single time point. In the cross-participant TCR cluster analysis, eight or nine participants were included for CMV and 6 or 7 participants were included for Gag. The median time the participants had spent on suppressive ART was 8 years.

Interpreted using the paper, the treatment or condition label stands for: suppressive antiretroviral therapy. A pool of overlapping 15-mer peptides from HIV-1 Gag, at 0.85 to 1 ug per peptide per mL, was used to stimulate the cells. Nonresponding CD40L-negative CD69-negative CD45RO-high memory CD4+ T cells were sorted as memory populations depleted of antigen-responding cells. Participants were HIV-1-infected adults who started suppressive ART during chronic infection. For at least 4 years, the participants' plasma HIV-1 RNA had been undetectable, below 50 copies/mL. To be included, participants needed a CD4+ T cell count above 400 cells/uL and a positive CMV serology. Before stimulation, PBMCs were isolated using density centrifugation and depleted of CD8+ T cells. Stimulation of CD8-depleted PBMCs was carried out for more than 15 hours with anti-CD28/CD49d costimulation, CD40-blocking antibody and enfuvirtide, to prevent new infections. Cell sorting was done on a Beckman Coulter MoFlo Legacy or XDP sorter, and dead cells were excluded with propidium iodide. The QIAamp DNA Mini Kit was used for genomic DNA extraction from samples above one million cells, and the Quick-DNA Microprep Kit was used otherwise.

Its CDR3 holds 16 amino acids, cysteine through phenylalanine. The entry retains the CDR3 DNA only, 48 bases that are in frame from base 1. V loses 0 bases, J loses 0 bases, and the germline ends lie 10 bases apart. CDR1 and CDR2 (SGHDT, YYEEEE) derive from the germline V gene. Overall study results and their limits: Enrichment of degenerate expanded CDR3beta sequences was found in antigen-responding cells, suggesting convergent selection of CD4+ responses to CMV and Gag. Because the TCR analyses were done in bulk, restricting them to just the rare CMV-responding cells that actually carried HIV-1 proviruses was not possible. A correlation was observed between TCR oligoclonality and proviral oligoclonality within the same sorted populations. Significantly lower TCRbeta richness was observed in CMV- and Gag-responding cells than in anti-CD3/anti-CD28-responding cells, and higher oligoclonality was observed in CMV-responding cells than in CD3/CD28-stimulated and Gag-responding cells. Few individuals were included in the study, and only a limited range of antigens was tested.

The immunoSEQ hsTCRB assay version 4, run in survey mode, was used to sequence TCRbeta repertoires from genomic DNA. Genomic DNA was diluted to approximately 9.4 ng/uL, and up to roughly 1 ug per sample was used for TCRbeta sequencing. From the authors' description of their analysis: ImmunoSeq Analyzer 3.0 was used for analysis of TCRbeta data, and diversity was computed on productive nucleotide rearrangements. The improved Chao index was used to estimate lower-bound TCR diversity, and the Gini coefficient was used to estimate clonality using the Immunarch R package. Nucleotide rearrangements that differed but encoded the same CDR3beta amino acid sequence were counted as separate clonotypes. TCRbeta sequences significantly enriched in antigen-responding cells relative to anti-CD3/anti-CD28-activated cells were identified by differential abundance analysis. Using predicted peptide-MHC specificity as the basis, GLIPH2 grouped TCRs into clusters, both for each participant individually and for the merged data sets that combined participants. In its TCRdb copy, this immuneACCESS table keeps in-frame sequences only and misses some clones. Where compared with another copy, unresolved V genes explain less than half of these, and the others have no known cause. The V and J calls and the clone size are those of that table, but D and trimming were determined from the DNA. In all, the sample holds some 39,000 clones, and 82% of those were seen once. The ten top clones hold around 0.97% of the sample.

This clonotype was sampled from an adult with HIV. The donor label of this sample is uncertain. The sequencing used cultured CD4+ T cells from PBMCs, collected from a patient who received antiretroviral therapy. The meaning of the sample's cell subset or site label: CD40L-CD69- CD45RO-high memory CD4 T cells not responding to Gag peptides. This chain is built from TRBV5-6 and TRBJ1-3; TRBD1 might be the D gene, on 6 matching bases. This receptor has the CDR3 CASSLERTVSGNTIYF. In nucleotide form, the sequence is TGTGCCAGCAGCTTGGAGAGGACAGTCTCTGGAAACACCATATATTTT. The reference TRBV5-6 and TRBJ1-3 proteins fill in what lies around the CDR3, so the full variable domain reads DAGVTQSPTHLIKTRGQQVTLRCSPKSGHDTVSWYQQALGQGPQFIFQYYEEEERQRGNFPDRFSGHQFPNYSSELNVNALLLGDSALYLCASSLERTVSGNTIYFGEGSWLTVV.